The clone carrying this T cell receptor (beta chain) occurred many times. Its antigen remains unknown. Investigators prepared the TCR beta libraries by applying iRepertoire HTBI primers and Arm-PCR of CDR3 regions. TCRdb reprocessed the multiplex PCR reads with MiXCR, giving one entry per CDR3 protein. The table shows about 540,000 distinct CDR3 sequences, with approximately 12% occurring only once. This specimen belongs to a study of regulatory T cells in long-lasting Graves disease. The time point: newly diagnosed GD, antithyroid drugs for less than 3 months. PBMCs provided the RNA from which the TCR library was made. The study's findings and limits: Clonotypes that were public and shared totalled around 2,700 in persistent patients versus around 1,000 in new patients. Study of thyroid tissue was not done, with only peripheral blood studied.

These data were likewise used in another study, on T cells in Graves' hyperthyroidism and ophthalmopathy. From that paper: Blood held most thyroid clonotypes expanded above 0.001 frequency.

The receptor was derived from a man under 40 with Graves disease. The sample consisted of peripheral blood mononuclear cells (PBMCs), taken at new diagnosis, from a patient treated with antithyroid drugs.

CDR3 nucleotide sequence: TGTGCCACCTCTTGGGACACTGAAGCTTTCTTT. Amino acids: CATSWDTEAFF. The chain links TRBV12-3 or TRBV12-4 to TRBJ1-1; the D is unclear. This CDR3 contains 11 residues. The ends were cut back, 10 bases at V and 3 bases at J, with 9 bases in the middle.